The TCR beta chain described here comes from a study of T cell responses to AZD1222 COVID-19 vaccine. General study points: Only after the peak T cell response were repertoires sampled. Spike-wide coverage was observed for vaccine-associated CD4 TCRs, with dominant responses at 160-218 and 743-854.

The table came from immunoSEQ multiplex PCR; TCRdb's copy has only in-frame clones and leaves some out. This table holds approximately 160,000 clones, 92% found once. Details on this clone: Antigen unknown.

Source: peripheral blood, taken 28 days after the second AZD1222 dose. The TCR was taken from an adult who received the AZD1222 COVID-19 vaccine.

The CDR3 loop is CASSVEGTGADTQYF. The CDR3 DNA sequence: TGTGCCAGCAGCGTAGAGGGGACAGGGGCAGATACGCAGTATTTT. V gene TRBV9 combines with J gene TRBJ2-3; TRBD1 matches at 10 bases. The V segment lost 0 bases and the J segment 4 bases; nucleotides outside the gene matches: 2. The CDR3 contains 15 residues. The germline CDR1 and CDR2 sequences are SGDLS and YYNGEE.